The clone carrying this T cell receptor beta chain was found many times. The data belong to a study of CD8 T cells in ankylosing spondylitis. Each CDR3 protein is one row after TCRdb ran MiXCR on the 5' RACE reads. The data show 300,000 to 350,000 distinct CDR3 sequences, 9.5% to 13% seen once. What was sequenced was blood, either unsorted or a sorted T cell fraction (not recorded which). The clonotype originates from a female donor with ankylosing spondylitis or in good health (not recorded which).

In DNA form, the CDR3 reads TGTGCCAGCAGCTTAAACAGCGGACAAGAGACCCAGTACTTC. Translating it yields CASSLNSGQETQYF. J is TRBJ2-5 and V is TRBV7-9, with a possible D match to TRBD2 (5 bases). Germline lookup yields CDR1 SEHNR and CDR2 FQNEAQ (reference sequence). The CDR3 spans 14 residues. The ends were cut back, 2 bases at V and 2 bases at J, with 9 bases in the middle.